The clone carrying this TCR beta chain is a singleton in its sample. Its target is unknown. TCRdb fed the reads into MiXCR, producing one record per CDR3 protein. Counted here are about 310,000 distinct CDR3 sequences, 20% to 30% occurring once; the ten biggest clones make up about 14%. This CDR3 comprises 12 residues. Germline lookup yields CDR1 SEHNR and CDR2 FQNEAQ (reference sequence). Trimming left V 4 bases short and J 8 bases short, with 11 bases between. This sample stems from a study of T cell repertoires in cytomegalovirus infection. V is TRBV7-9 and J is TRBJ1-1; maybe TRBD1 (5 bases). The receptor was isolated from a human donor in good health (CMV status not recorded). Some clones in this sample may be carry-over from other donors' samples. The sample consisted of cultured PBMCs, taken from culture after CMV antigen stimulation. CDR3 nucleotide sequence: TGTGCCAGCAGCTCGGGACCTTGGGAAGCTTTCTTT. Its protein product is CASSSGPWEAFF.